This T cell receptor (beta chain) was sequenced in a study of T cell responses to AZD1222 COVID-19 vaccine. In germline, CDR1 is LGHNA, CDR2 YNFKEQ. The V gene lost 4 bases and the J gene lost 3 bases, with 10 bases spanning the gap. This CDR3 region has 13 residues. This table comes from immunoSEQ multiplex PCR, and its TCRdb copy is limited to in-frame clones, with some not included. The sample contains some 140,000 clones, more than 85% of which appear only once. This receptor was identified in an adult in good health. J is TRBJ2-7 and V is TRBV4-2; the D gene could be TRBD1 or TRBD2 (5 bases each). Sample: peripheral blood, taken on day 0 of AZD1222 vaccination. The CDR3 DNA reads TGTGCCAGCAGCCCCCGGGACGGCTACGAGCAGTACTTC. Amino acids: CASSPRDGYEQYF.